The 11 T cell receptor beta chains presented below share a single source sample, sequenced in a study of blood T cell repertoires in COVID-19. Generated by immunoSEQ multiplex PCR, the TCRdb table keeps only in-frame clones and is missing some. The profile covers under 200,000 clones, with roughly 85% appearing a single time and 4.5% to 5% taken by the ten largest. Input material: peripheral blood. All receptors derive from an elderly woman with acute or convalescent COVID-19.

The gene calls are TRBV11-2 and TRBJ2-7; 8 bases match TRBD1. V gave up 3 bases and J gave up 2 bases; unmatched junction bases: 3. There are 14 residues in the CDR3. CDR1 SGHAT and CDR2 FQNNGV come from the germline V gene. The CDR3 sequence: CASSFIQGAYEQYF. The CDR3 coding sequence is TGTGCCAGCAGCTTTATACAGGGGGCCTACGAGCAGTACTTC. The full variable domain, its missing parts supplied by reference TRBV11-2 and TRBJ2-7, is EAGVAQSPRYKIIEKRQSVAFWCNPISGHATLYWYQQILGQGPKLLIQFQNNGVVDDSQLPKDRFSAERLKGVDSTLKIQPAKLEDSAVYLCASSFIQGAYEQYFGPGTRLTVT.

V usage is TRBV21-1 and J usage is TRBJ2-6; TRBD1, the table's D call, lacks a check against the DNA. TRBV21-1 constitutes a pseudogene. This CDR3 is 15 amino acids long. The CDR3 sequence is CASSKVAGCSCVLTF. Written as DNA, the CDR3 is TGTGCCAGCAGCAAAGTGGCAGGGTGTTCCTGCGTCCTGACTTTC.

V is TRBV18 and J is TRBJ2-3, with D perhaps matching TRBD1 (6 bases). Trimming shortened V by 11 bases and J by 5 bases, and 17 bases separated the two germline ends. There are 13 residues in the CDR3. Germline V gene data show CDR1 as KGHSH and CDR2 as LQKENI. CDR3 protein: CAGYRAVGDTQYF. The CDR3 nucleotides are TGTGCCGGCTACAGGGCCGTAGGAGATACGCAGTATTTT.

V gene TRBV19 combines with J gene TRBJ2-5; 11 bases fit TRBD2. With 7 bases clipped from V and 2 bases from J, the junction kept 6 bases outside the gene matches. CDR3 size: 15 residues. The germline V gene has CDR1 LNHDA and CDR2 SQIVND (reference sequence). CDR3 region: CASNGLAGSQETQYF. The CDR3 DNA follows: TGTGCCAGTAACGGACTAGCGGGCTCACAAGAGACCCAGTACTTC.

The chain has TRBV21-1 and TRBJ1-4; TRBD1, the table's D call, was not compared with the DNA. TRBV21-1 is tagged as a pseudogene. This CDR3 has 15 residues. Here the CDR3 DNA reads TGTGCCAGCAGCAAAGCTGGACAGGGGGGGGAAAAACTGTTTTTT. It encodes CASSKAGQGGEKLFF.

The J gene is TRBJ2-3, the V gene TRBV9; 8 nucleotides line up with TRBD2. After removal of 2 bases from V and 1 base from J, the junction contained 6 bases not matched to a gene. CDR3 length: 16 residues. CDR1 is SGDLS and CDR2 is YYNGEE in the germline V gene. The CDR3 sequence: CASSVQPTSGTDTQYF. As DNA, the CDR3 is TGTGCCAGCAGCGTCCAACCGACTAGCGGCACAGATACGCAGTATTTT. The full variable domain, completed using reference TRBV9 and TRBJ2-3, is DSGVTQTPKHLITATGQRVTLRCSPRSGDLSVYWYQQSLDQGLQFLIQYYNGEERAKGNILERFSAQQFPDLHSELNLSSLELGDSALYFCASSVQPTSGTDTQYFGPGTRLTVL.

This chain connects TRBV28 to TRBJ2-1, with 11 bases fitting TRBD2. In germline, CDR1 is MDHEN, CDR2 SYDVKM. The CDR3 sequence is 15 residues long. The ends lost 4 bases at V and 6 bases at J; junction bases unmatched: 5. The CDR3 region is CASSSLAGGVNEQFF. CDR3 in DNA: TGTGCCAGCAGTTCTCTAGCGGGAGGTGTCAATGAGCAGTTCTTC.

The chain uses TRBV6-6 and TRBJ1-5; D perhaps matches TRBD1 (5 bases). This CDR3 spans 14 amino acids. Germline CDR1 and CDR2: MNHNY and SVGAGI (reference sequence). V lost 2 bases to trimming and J lost 3 bases, with 8 bases between them. The CDR3 loop reads CASSYPGDNQPQHF. CDR3 coding DNA: TGTGCCAGCAGTTACCCGGGGGACAATCAGCCCCAGCATTTT.

This chain connects TRBV7-9 to TRBJ2-7; 11 nucleotides line up with TRBD1. The J segment lost 4 bases and the V segment lost 5 bases, leaving 7 bases of the junction unmatched. Germline assignment: CDR1 SEHNR and CDR2 FQNEAQ (reference sequence). The CDR3 length is 15 residues. The CDR3 bases are TGTGCCAGCAGCCACCGGGACAGGGGGGTTTACGAGCAGTACTTC. Translating it yields CASSHRDRGVYEQYF. Full variable domain (missing parts from reference TRBV7-9 and TRBJ2-7): DTGVSQNPRHKITKRGQNVTFRCDPISEHNRLYWYRQTLGQGPEFLTYFQNEAQLEKSRLLSDRFSAERPKGSFSTLEIQRTEQGDSAMYLCASSHRDRGVYEQYFGPGTRLTVT.

The chain joins TRBV29-1 to TRBJ1-2, with 7 bases matching TRBD1. Germline V CDR1 and CDR2: SQVTM, ANQGSEA. The V and J ends lost 4 bases and 8 bases, in that order; junction bases with no gene match: 13. The CDR3 has 14 amino acids. The CDR3 protein is CSVGPGQGVWGYTF. CDR3 DNA: TGCAGCGTTGGGCCGGGCCAGGGGGTGTGGGGCTACACCTTC.

J is TRBJ1-1 and V is TRBV6-6, with D possibly matching TRBD1 (6 bases). CDR1 is MNHNY and CDR2 is SVGAGI in the germline V gene (reference sequence). This CDR3 has 13 amino acids. Trimming removed 5 bases at V and 2 bases at J, with 9 bases between. This chain's CDR3 is CASSRQVNTEAFF. DNA for the CDR3: TGTGCCAGCAGTCGACAGGTCAACACTGAAGCTTTCTTT.